The 7 T cell receptor beta chains given below trace back to one sample, sequenced in a study of T cell responses to AZD1222 COVID-19 vaccine. The method was immunoSEQ multiplex PCR; TCRdb's version includes in-frame clones alone and lacks a portion of them. Of about 160,000 clones listed, roughly 90% are singletons. This specimen consisted of peripheral blood, obtained on day 0 of AZD1222 vaccination. These receptors all come from an adult in good health.

The chain links TRBV4-3 to TRBJ1-2, with D perhaps TRBD1 (5 bases). Deletions cut 3 bases from V and 4 bases from J, with 12 bases between. Germline V gene data show CDR1 as LGHNA and CDR2 as YSLEER. The CDR3 extends over 14 amino acids. CDR3 loop: CASSHTGTGYGYTF. The CDR3 coding sequence is TGCGCCAGCAGCCACACCGGGACGGGCTATGGCTACACCTTC.

The chain carries TRBV28 and TRBJ1-1, with a possible D match to TRBD1 (5 bases). The CDR3 length is 14 residues. Looked up from germline, CDR1 is MDHEN and CDR2 is SYDVKM. Trimming took 2 bases from V and 3 from J, leaving 10 bases between them. The CDR3 nucleotides are TGTGCCAGCAGTTTACCAGGGTCAGACACTGAAGCTTTCTTT. Translation gives CASSLPGSDTEAFF.

In its sample, this clone was seen a few times. This chain uses TRBV5-8 with TRBJ2-7; D perhaps matches TRBD2 (6 bases). Trimming took 3 bases from V and 4 from J, leaving 14 bases between them. Germline-derived CDR1 and CDR2 are SGHTS and YDEGEE. This CDR3 is 14 amino acids long. As DNA, the CDR3 is TGTGCCAGCAGCTCGTCGGGGGTTTGGTACGAGCAGTACTTC. Its protein is CASSSSGVWYEQYF. Drawing the rest from reference TRBV5-8 and TRBJ2-7, the complete variable domain is EAGVTQSPTHLIKTRGQQATLRCSPISGHTSVYWYQQALGLGLQFLLWYDEGEERNRGNFPPRFSGRQFPNYSSELNVNALELEDSALYLCASSSSGVWYEQYFGPGTRLTVT.

V and J are TRBV7-3 and TRBJ2-1; maybe TRBD2 (6 bases). Per the germline V gene, CDR1 is SGHTA and CDR2 is FQGTGA. The CDR3 length is 15 residues. V gave up 2 bases and J gave up 5 bases, with 13 bases separating them. In DNA, the CDR3 is TGTGCCAGCAGCTTAGGCGCTAGCGTGGACAATGAGCAGTTCTTC. Protein sequence: CASSLGASVDNEQFF.

The chain joins TRBV5-1 to TRBJ1-4, with TRBD1 matching 7 bases. The CDR3 spans 15 residues. In germline, CDR1 is SGHRS, CDR2 YFSETQ. The V segment lost 5 bases and the J segment 5 bases; nucleotides outside the gene matches: 9. The CDR3 sequence: CASRTGTAENEKLFF. CDR3 nucleotide sequence: TGCGCCAGCAGGACCGGGACAGCGGAAAATGAAAAACTGTTTTTT.

The V and J genes are TRBV2 and TRBJ1-1, with D possibly matching TRBD1 (5 bases). The germline gives CDR1 SNHLY, CDR2 FYNNEI. The V and J ends lost 1 base and 3 bases respectively, with 6 bases between them. The CDR3 is 13 residues long. CDR3 residues: CASSEVGDTEAFF. Written as DNA, the CDR3 is TGTGCCAGCAGTGAAGTAGGGGACACTGAAGCTTTCTTT.

The gene calls are TRBV18 and TRBJ2-1, with a possible D match to TRBD1 (5 bases). Trimming removed 0 bases from V and 6 bases from J, with 18 bases in between. Germline V lookup: CDR1 KGHSH, CDR2 LQKENI. The CDR3 spans 17 residues. The CDR3 reads CASSPPGWQGRSNEQFF. CDR3 nucleotides: TGTGCCAGCTCACCACCGGGATGGCAGGGTCGGAGCAATGAGCAGTTCTTC. Using reference TRBV18 and TRBJ2-1 for the parts outside the CDR3, the full variable domain is NAGVMQNPRHLVRRRGQEARLRCSPMKGHSHVYWYRQLPEEGLKFMVYLQKENIIDESGMPKERFSAEFPKEGPSILRIQQVVRGDSAAYFCASSPPGWQGRSNEQFFGPGTRLTVL.